This T cell receptor beta chain was documented in a study of blood T cell repertoires in COVID-19. Study at large: The analysed material was cDNA or gDNA that came from T cells, B-cell-depleted T cells, or PBMCs.

The method was immunoSEQ multiplex PCR; TCRdb's version includes in-frame clones alone and lacks a portion of them. The data contain approximately 210,000 clones, approximately 91% of them seen just once; the ten biggest clones take up roughly 0.69%. From germline, CDR1 is LGHNA and CDR2 YNFKEQ. The CDR3 runs 14 residues. Deletions cut 4 bases from V and 4 bases from J, with 10 bases between. The genes are TRBV4-2 and TRBJ2-2, with D maybe TRBD1 (5 bases). The sequenced sample consisted of peripheral blood. The TCR was taken from a man aged 40-55 years with acute or convalescent COVID-19. Here the CDR3 reads CASSLRTSTGELFF. As DNA, the CDR3 is TGTGCCAGCAGCCTACGGACAAGCACCGGGGAGCTGTTTTTT.